The 9 T cell receptor beta chains listed next were all sequenced from one sample in a study of shared clonotypes between healthy human individuals. Using immunoSEQ multiplex PCR, the repertoire was profiled, and TCRdb retains in-frame clones only, with some absent. The sample has about 600,000 clones; around three quarters are singletons. Source material: PBMCs. The receptors here all came from a woman in her forties in good health. Some clones in this sample may be carry-over from other donors' samples.

This clone was detected only once. The chain joins TRBV9 to TRBJ1-1; D is unresolved. The germline gives CDR1 SGDLS, CDR2 YYNGEE. CDR3 length: 13 residues. Trimming left V 4 bases short and J 2 bases short, with 9 bases between. CDR3 sequence reads: CASSRDVNTEAFF. The CDR3 DNA sequence: TGTGCCAGCAGCAGGGATGTCAACACTGAAGCTTTCTTT.

The chain combines TRBV28 with TRBJ2-7; TRBD1 matches 7 bases. Germline V gene data show CDR1 as MDHEN and CDR2 as SYDVKM. The CDR3 sequence is 13 residues long. V shed 11 bases and J 6 bases; nucleotides not matched to a gene: 13. CDR3: CAALGEPGGEQYF. The DNA for the CDR3 is TGTGCCGCTCTCGGGGAACCAGGGGGCGAGCAGTACTTC.

The rearrangement links TRBV5-4 to TRBJ2-7; no clear D gene. Per the germline V gene, CDR1 is SGHNT and CDR2 is YYREEE (reference sequence). This CDR3 comprises 13 residues. With 4 bases removed from V and 0 bases from J, the gap between germline ends came to 8 bases. The CDR3 bases are TGTGCCAGCAGCCCATCCTTCTCCTACGAGCAGTACTTC. Residues: CASSPSFSYEQYF.

This clone has a handful of counts. The rearrangement uses TRBV6-4 and TRBJ2-6; D not resolved. The V gene's germline CDR1 is MRHNA and CDR2 SNTAGT. V lost 3 bases to trimming and J lost 1 base, with 4 bases between them. There are 14 residues in the CDR3. The CDR3 here is CASSEISGANVLTF. In nucleotides, the CDR3 is TGTGCCAGCAGTGAGATTTCTGGGGCCAACGTCCTGACTTTC.

A single count supports this clone. The chain combines TRBV11-2 with TRBJ2-5; weak D call: TRBD2 (6 bases). Germline CDR1 reads SGHAT; CDR2 reads FQNNGV. This CDR3 is 14 amino acids long. V shed 6 bases and J shed 11 bases, with 22 bases lying between them. CDR3 loop: CASSHGLRGEEQYF. The CDR3 DNA is TGTGCCAGCAGTCACGGACTACGTGGTGAGGAGCAGTACTTC.

This chain links TRBV27 with TRBJ2-7; D is undetermined. V lost 3 bases to trimming and J lost 4 bases, with 13 bases between them. The CDR3 has 14 residues. Germline loops: CDR1 MNHEY, CDR2 SMNVEV (reference sequence). The CDR3 region has the DNA TGTGCCAGCAGTTTTGGATTCGGCACTTACGAGCAGTACTTC. It is translated as CASSFGFGTYEQYF.

This rearrangement joins TRBV30 to TRBJ2-1; 10 positions match TRBD1. The CDR3 consists of 15 residues. V was pared by 2 bases and J by 4 bases, with 5 bases of the junction left unmatched. Per the germline V gene, CDR1 is GTSNPN and CDR2 is SVGIG (reference sequence). The CDR3 region is CAWSPGQGVYNEQFF. The CDR3 bases are TGTGCCTGGAGTCCAGGACAGGGGGTATACAATGAGCAGTTCTTC.

V and J are TRBV5-1 and TRBJ2-2, with D unclear. Per germline, CDR1 SGHRS and CDR2 YFSETQ. V was pared by 3 bases and J by 1 base, with 13 bases between. CDR3 length: 16 amino acids. CDR3 residues: CASSSGLMGNTGELFF. CDR3 nucleotides: TGCGCCAGCAGCTCGGGTCTAATGGGGAACACCGGGGAGCTGTTTTTT.

The chain couples TRBV6-1 to TRBJ1-5; D gene uncertain. V dropped 6 bases and J dropped 11 bases, with 14 bases sitting between them. The CDR3 loop spans 12 amino acids. The V gene's germline CDR1 is MNHNS and CDR2 SASEGT. The CDR3 DNA follows: TGTGCCAGCAGCGACCCCTTTCGGACCCAGCATTTT. Its protein product is CASSDPFRTQHF.